The 24 T cell receptor beta chains presented below share a single source sample, sequenced in a study of blood T cells in healthy people across ages. Combining a sample-barcoded 5' primer with a J-beta primer mix, a second PCR ran for about 7 to 11 cycles. MiXCR, run by TCRdb on the 5' RACE reads, gives a single entry per CDR3 protein. The sample has roughly 560,000 distinct CDR3 sequences, about 25% seen once. These data also formed part of another study, on T cells of mothers and their children.

Specimen: blood. These receptors came from a boy between 10 and 17 years old in good health.

This clonotype showed up many times. The rearrangement joins TRBV29-1 to TRBJ2-7; D is unresolved. The germline CDR1 and CDR2 sequences are SQVTM and ANQGSEA. Trimming left V 2 bases short and J 3 bases short, with 11 bases between. The CDR3 sequence is 13 residues long. In nucleotides, the CDR3 is TGCAGCGTTGAATTTGAGTTCGACTACGAGCAGTACTTC. Amino acid sequence: CSVEFEFDYEQYF.

This chain connects TRBV14 to TRBJ2-3, with D hard to call. The CDR3 spans 15 residues. The germline V gene has CDR1 SGHDN and CDR2 FVKESK. The V gene lost 0 bases and the J gene lost 2 bases, with 9 bases spanning the gap. CDR3 residues: CASSQDHTITDTQYF. The CDR3 nucleotides read TGTGCCAGCAGCCAAGATCACACTATCACAGATACGCAGTATTTT.

This clonotype occurred a few times. The chain uses TRBV6-1 and TRBJ1-1, with D tentatively TRBD1 (5 bases). Per the germline V gene, CDR1 is MNHNS and CDR2 is SASEGT. Trimming took 7 bases from V and 7 from J, leaving 13 bases between them. This CDR3 has 12 amino acids. The CDR3 loop reads CASKQEGSEAFF. As DNA, the CDR3 is TGTGCCAGCAAACAAGAGGGGAGTGAAGCTTTCTTT.

This clonotype was found a few times. This chain connects TRBV7-9 to TRBJ2-3; D possibly uses TRBD1 or TRBD2 (6 bases each). CDR1 SEHNR and CDR2 FQNEAQ come from the germline V gene (reference sequence). With 1 base removed from V and 0 bases from J, the gap between germline ends came to 20 bases. CDR3 size: 19 residues. The CDR3, as DNA: TGTGCCAGCAGCTTAGAGAGGGGGGCAGCCCCCACTAGCACAGATACGCAGTATTTT. It specifies CASSLERGAAPTSTDTQYF.

The chain uses TRBV7-3 and TRBJ2-1, with 13 bases fitting TRBD2. The V gene's germline CDR1 is SGHTA and CDR2 FQGTGA. J lost 6 bases, V lost 5 bases, and 22 bases had no gene match. There are 21 residues in the CDR3. The CDR3 spells CASSLMLGLAGMPPLSNEQFF. The DNA of the CDR3 is TGTGCCAGCAGCCTAATGTTGGGACTAGCGGGAATGCCTCCTCTGAGCAATGAGCAGTTCTTC.

This clonotype was picked up a small number of times. This rearrangement joins TRBV24-1 to TRBJ2-2; TRBD2 aligns across 13 bases. With 4 bases clipped from V and 5 bases from J, the junction kept 9 bases outside the gene matches. Germline CDR1 is KGHDR and CDR2 is SFDVKD. This CDR3 has 18 residues. Here the CDR3 reads CATSDYLQGLAGTGELFF. CDR3 DNA sequence: TGTGCCACCAGTGACTACCTACAGGGACTAGCGGGGACCGGGGAGCTGTTTTTT.

This clonotype was observed a few times. The chain carries TRBV6-5 and TRBJ1-4; 9 bases are a match to TRBD1. Germline CDR1 reads MNHEY; CDR2 reads SVGAGI. V was clipped by 0 bases and J by 8 bases; unmatched bases: 7. This CDR3 has 16 residues. CDR3 region: CASSYSSTGGREKLFF. Written as DNA, the CDR3 is TGTGCCAGCAGTTACTCCTCGACAGGGGGTCGGGAAAAACTGTTTTTT.

This clonotype was counted ten times or more. The J gene is TRBJ2-5, the V gene TRBV28; 8 bases agree with TRBD2. V trimming: 8 bases; J trimming: 5 bases; junction bases outside the gene matches: 7. The CDR3 covers 13 residues. The germline V gene encodes CDR1 MDHEN and CDR2 SYDVKM. The CDR3 nucleotides are TGTGCCAGCCAGCGCGGGGGGTTGGAGACCCAGTACTTC. Its protein product is CASQRGGLETQYF.

The chain links TRBV7-9 to TRBJ2-1; TRBD2 aligns across 7 bases. V lost 6 bases, J lost 4 bases, and 15 bases stayed unmatched. The CDR3 extends over 17 amino acids. CDR1 is SEHNR, CDR2 FQNEAQ, per germline (reference sequence). The CDR3 loop reads CASSATLSSGQYNEQFF. The CDR3 DNA reads TGTGCCAGCAGTGCAACACTCTCTAGCGGCCAGTACAATGAGCAGTTCTTC.

The rearrangement uses TRBV28 and TRBJ2-1; D might be TRBD1 (6 bases). Germline loops: CDR1 MDHEN, CDR2 SYDVKM. V was cut by 4 bases and J by 12 bases, with 16 bases left in between. The CDR3 spans 13 residues. Here the CDR3 DNA reads TGTGCCAGCAGTTCCCACCCGGACAGTTGGCAGTTCTTC. Translation: CASSSHPDSWQFF.

This clonotype appeared once. This chain connects TRBV9 to TRBJ2-5; D may match TRBD1 or TRBD2 (7 bases each). Germline CDR1 SGDLS, CDR2 YYNGEE. V dropped 4 bases and J dropped 4 bases, with 17 bases sitting between them. The CDR3 contains 15 residues. In DNA form, the CDR3 reads TGTGCCAGCAGCCCGAGACAGGGAGGGGGAGAGACCCAGTACTTC. It codes for CASSPRQGGGETQYF.

CDR3: CASSLGFGETEAFF. The CDR3 DNA reads as TGTGCCAGCAGCTTAGGTTTCGGAGAAACTGAAGCTTTCTTT. The chain carries TRBV7-2 and TRBJ1-1; D gene ambiguous. Germline CDR1 reads SGHTA; CDR2 reads FQGNSA. V lost 1 base and J lost 5, with 11 bases in between. The CDR3 is 14 residues long.

The rearrangement uses TRBV6-2 or TRBV6-3 and TRBJ2-3, with D perhaps matching TRBD2 (6 bases). Germline lookup yields CDR1 MNHEY and CDR2 SVGEGT. V was shortened by 7 bases and J by 0 bases, with 8 bases between the two germline ends. The CDR3 has 13 residues. CDR3 sequence (DNA): TGTGCCAGCATAAGCGGGAGCACAGATACGCAGTATTTT. Amino acid sequence: CASISGSTDTQYF.

The genes are TRBV27 and TRBJ2-5; 9 nucleotides line up with TRBD2. The V gene's germline CDR1 is MNHEY and CDR2 SMNVEV (reference sequence). The CDR3 is 16 residues long. Trimming cost V 6 bases and J 2 bases; bases outside gene matches: 10. Written as DNA, the CDR3 is TGTGCCAGCAGCCCCGGGGTAGCGGGGGTACAAGAGACCCAGTACTTC. Translation: CASSPGVAGVQETQYF.

The genes are TRBV7-9 and TRBJ1-2; TRBD1 matches 10 bases. CDR1 is SEHNR, CDR2 FQNEAQ, per germline (reference sequence). After removal of 4 bases from V and 3 bases from J, the junction contained 2 bases not matched to a gene. This CDR3 contains 14 residues. This chain's CDR3 is CASSSTGGDYGYTF. CDR3 DNA sequence: TGTGCCAGCAGCTCGACAGGGGGCGACTATGGCTACACCTTC. The full variable domain, completed using reference TRBV7-9 and TRBJ1-2, is DTGVSQNPRHKITKRGQNVTFRCDPISEHNRLYWYRQTLGQGPEFLTYFQNEAQLEKSRLLSDRFSAERPKGSFSTLEIQRTEQGDSAMYLCASSSTGGDYGYTFGSGTRLTVV.

J is TRBJ1-2 and V is TRBV28; D gene uncertain. Trimming took 5 bases from V and 8 from J, leaving 12 bases between them. The CDR3 has 12 residues. Germline CDR1 MDHEN, CDR2 SYDVKM. Here the CDR3 DNA reads TGTGCCAGCAGTGCCCTCGGAGTGGGCTACACCTTC. Translation: CASSALGVGYTF.

Worth noting for this clonotype: Just one base apart from a much larger clone, this may be a read error. The gene calls are TRBV24-1 and TRBJ1-2; the D is unclear. CDR3 length: 13 amino acids. V dropped 5 bases and J dropped 4 bases, with 10 bases sitting between them. The V gene's germline CDR1 is KGHDR and CDR2 SFDVKD. The CDR3 DNA follows: TGTGCCACCAGTGCGTCTCCCATCTATGGCTACACCTTC. Protein sequence: CATSASPIYGYTF.

J is TRBJ1-2 and V is TRBV27; 9 bases map to TRBD1. This CDR3 has 14 amino acids. J lost 3 bases, V lost 6 bases, and 5 bases had no gene match. Germline-derived CDR1 and CDR2 are MNHEY and SMNVEV (reference sequence). The CDR3 loop reads CASSQGTGHYGYTF. CDR3 bases: TGTGCCAGCAGCCAAGGGACAGGGCACTATGGCTACACCTTC.

This clonotype was seen a handful of times. The chain uses TRBV19 and TRBJ2-7; 12 bases line up with TRBD2. The V gene's germline CDR1 is LNHDA and CDR2 SQIVND (reference sequence). The V segment lost 4 bases and the J segment 4 bases; nucleotides outside the gene matches: 14. The CDR3 totals 18 residues. The CDR3 DNA reads TGTGCCAGTAGTACCAAGAATCTAGCGGGGGGGGACCCTTACGAGCAGTACTTC. It encodes CASSTKNLAGGDPYEQYF.

The V gene is TRBV29-1, the J gene TRBJ2-7; a weak D match, TRBD2 (6 bases). The CDR3 covers 14 residues. Trimming removed 0 bases from V and 0 bases from J, with 9 bases in between. The germline CDR1 and CDR2 sequences are SQVTM and ANQGSEA. The CDR3 DNA reads TGCAGCGTTGAAGATAAGACTAGCTCCTACGAGCAGTACTTC. Translated, it gives CSVEDKTSSYEQYF.

CDR3 protein: CASSPRLVMGGGTQYF. The CDR3 nucleotides are TGTGCCAGCAGTCCGAGACTAGTTATGGGGGGCGGGACCCAGTACTTC. This sequence joins TRBV28 and TRBJ2-5; perhaps D is TRBD1 or TRBD2 (6 bases each). Germline V gene sequence: CDR1 MDHEN, CDR2 SYDVKM. This CDR3 spans 16 amino acids. V lost 5 bases and J lost 7, with 23 bases in between. The entire variable domain, with the rest obtained from reference TRBV28 and TRBJ2-5, is as follows: DVKVTQSSRYLVKRTGEKVFLECVQDMDHENMFWYRQDPGLGLRLIYFSYDVKMKEKGDIPEGYSVSREKKERFSLILESASTNQTSMYLCASSPRLVMGGGTQYFGPGTRLLVL.

J is TRBJ2-3 and V is TRBV7-9; D unresolved. This CDR3 region has 14 residues. Germline assignment: CDR1 SEHNR and CDR2 FQNEAQ (reference sequence). Trimming shortened V by 5 bases and J by 0 bases, and 9 bases separated the two germline ends. The CDR3 loop is CASSPGRSTDTQYF. The CDR3 region has the DNA TGTGCCAGCAGCCCTGGACGGAGCACAGATACGCAGTATTTT.

Points on this clonotype: The junction departs from the called germline gene at one end, perhaps through a read error. The rearrangement links TRBV5-6 to TRBJ2-5, with a tentative D call TRBD1 (6 bases). The CDR3 totals 16 residues. Germline CDR1 reads SGHDT; CDR2 reads YYEEEE. The CDR3 DNA follows: TGTGCCAGTAGCTTGGGGACAATGCGAGTCCAAGAGACCCAGTACTTC. Translated: CASSLGTMRVQETQYF. Based on the CDR3 plus reference TRBV5-6 and TRBJ2-5, the full variable domain is DAGVTQSPTHLIKTRGQQVTLRCSPKSGHDTVSWYQQALGQGPQFIFQYYEEEERQRGNFPDRFSGHQFPNYSSELNVNALLLGDSALYLCASSLGTMRVQETQYFGPGTRLLVL.

Notes on this clonotype: The junction departs from the called germline gene at one end, perhaps through a read error. This rearrangement joins TRBV28 to TRBJ2-7; 9 bases fit TRBD1. The CDR3 runs to 15 residues. Per germline, CDR1 MDHEN and CDR2 SYDVKM. CDR3 coding DNA: TGTGCCAGCAGTCTATGGACAGGGGAGGTCAGCGAGCAGTACTTC. As protein: CASSLWTGEVSEQYF.